Shown below are 27 T cell receptor beta chains from a single sample sequenced in a study of cytomegalovirus exposure and HLA in healthy donors. 13 Jbeta primers and 60 Vbeta primers were used for the PCR. Profiled with immunoSEQ multiplex PCR; TCRdb holds only in-frame clones, not every one. The data show some 130,000 clones, with approximately 80% seen just once and 2% to 2.5% held by the top ten. Sample: PBMCs. Source of these receptors: a man aged 25 to 45 in good health and CMV-seronegative.

The chain is built from TRBV5-4 and TRBJ2-3; 10 bases align to TRBD2. V lost 4 bases, J lost 4 bases, and 15 bases stayed unmatched. The CDR3 runs 18 residues. From germline, CDR1 is SGHNT and CDR2 YYREEE (reference sequence). This CDR3 is CASSASSGRVYRADTQYF. The CDR3 bases are TGTGCCAGCAGCGCGTCTAGCGGGAGAGTGTATAGGGCAGATACGCAGTATTTT.

CDR3 coding DNA: TGTGCCTGGAGTGCAAGACTAGCGGGAGCGAGAGAGACCCAGTACTTC. This encodes CAWSARLAGARETQYF. The chain couples TRBV30 to TRBJ2-5; 12 bases map to TRBD2. The CDR3 length is 16 residues. Unmatched junction bases numbered 7, after V lost 1 base and J lost 4 bases. Per germline, CDR1 GTSNPN and CDR2 SVGIG (reference sequence).

The gene calls are TRBV5-6 and TRBJ2-3; D uncertain. The CDR3 spans 15 residues. Germline assignment: CDR1 SGHDT and CDR2 YYEEEE. The germline V and J ends were trimmed by 4 bases and 0 bases, with 12 bases remaining between them. The CDR3 bases are TGTGCCAGCAGCAGCCGATACGGGAGCACAGATACGCAGTATTTT. This gives the protein CASSSRYGSTDTQYF.

A single count supports this clone. The chain uses TRBV5-1 and TRBJ2-1; TRBD2 matches at 10 bases. V trimming: 0 bases; J trimming: 4 bases; junction bases outside the gene matches: 13. The CDR3 is made up of 19 amino acids. Per germline, CDR1 SGHRS and CDR2 YFSETQ. In DNA form, the CDR3 reads TGCGCCAGCAGCTTGGAAGTTTTCGCTAGCGGGAGTAGTTACAATGAGCAGTTCTTC. It codes for CASSLEVFASGSSYNEQFF.

The V call is TRBV28, the J call TRBJ1-5, with D tentatively TRBD1 (5 bases). The germline V and J ends were trimmed by 7 bases and 0 bases, with 13 bases remaining between them. CDR1 and CDR2 (germline): MDHEN, SYDVKM. The CDR3 contains 15 residues. Here the CDR3 reads CASMVGGVSNQPQHF. The CDR3 DNA reads TGTGCCAGCATGGTTGGGGGGGTTAGCAATCAGCCCCAGCATTTT.

This chain links TRBV29-1 with TRBJ1-4, with 12 bases identical to TRBD1. CDR1 and CDR2 (germline): SQVTM, ANQGSEA. The CDR3 totals 16 residues. CDR3 sequence (DNA): TGCGGTGGGGGGACAGGGGGCAAACTGACTAATGAAAAACTGTTTTTT. Its protein is CGGGTGGKLTNEKLFF.

About this clone itself: Mismatch with germline at one junction end may stem from a read error. J is TRBJ2-3 and V is TRBV7-7, with TRBD2 as a possible D gene (6 bases). The V gene's germline CDR1 is SSHAT and CDR2 FNYEAQ (reference sequence). The CDR3 totals 16 residues. DNA of the CDR3: TGTGCTAGCAGCTCCGGGACTCACCACGGCACAGATACGCAGTATTTT. This sequence encodes CASSSGTHHGTDTQYF.

The rearrangement uses TRBV10-1 and TRBJ2-3; 8 bases match TRBD1. The V gene end was trimmed by 0 bases and the J gene end by 4 bases; junction bases not matched to a gene: 6. CDR3 size: 16 residues. Germline loops: CDR1 WNHNN, CDR2 SYGVQD (reference sequence). The CDR3 sequence is CASSESRGQASDTQYF. DNA of the CDR3: TGCGCCAGCAGTGAGTCAAGGGGACAGGCATCAGATACGCAGTATTTT.

This clone was observed once. This chain links TRBV5-1 with TRBJ1-4; D call uncertain. V shed 4 bases and J shed 8 bases, with 21 bases lying between them. This CDR3 contains 16 residues. CDR1 is SGHRS, CDR2 YFSETQ, per germline. The CDR3 DNA sequence: TGCGCCAGCAGCGGAAGCGGGCTCACCCTGTCCGAAAAACTGTTTTTT. Amino acid sequence: CASSGSGLTLSEKLFF.

The chain has TRBV19 and TRBJ2-2, with D perhaps matching TRBD2 (5 bases). Germline assignment: CDR1 LNHDA and CDR2 SQIVND (reference sequence). Trimming removed 8 bases from V and 1 base from J, with 14 bases in between. This CDR3 is built from 15 residues. The CDR3 reads CASRGSGRNTGELFF. CDR3 sequence (DNA): TGTGCCAGTCGAGGGTCGGGAAGGAACACCGGGGAGCTGTTTTTT. Full variable domain (remainder filled in from reference TRBV19 and TRBJ2-2): DGGITQSPKYLFRKEGQNVTLSCEQNLNHDAMYWYRQDPGQGLRLIYYSQIVNDFQKGDIAEGYSVSREKKESFPLTVTSAQKNPTAFYLCASRGSGRNTGELFFGEGSRLTVL.

J is TRBJ2-2 and V is TRBV7-3, with no clear D. The CDR3 consists of 13 residues. Deletions cut 2 bases from V and 7 bases from J, with 8 bases between. Per germline, CDR1 SGHTA and CDR2 FQGTGA. CDR3 nucleotides: TGTGCCAGCAGCTTATCCCCAGGCGGGGAGCTGTTTTTT. As protein: CASSLSPGGELFF.

The chain recombines TRBV10-3 with TRBJ1-1, with D perhaps matching TRBD1 (5 bases). In germline, CDR1 is ENHRY, CDR2 SYGVKD. The length of the CDR3 is 15 residues. Between the trimmed V and J ends, which lost 2 bases and 8 bases, there was a span of 18 bases. The chain's CDR3 is CAISEKGRGVMEAFF. The CDR3 nucleotides are TGTGCCATCAGTGAGAAAGGACGGGGGGTTATGGAAGCTTTCTTT.

This chain uses TRBV9 with TRBJ2-1; 12 positions agree with TRBD2. Per germline, CDR1 SGDLS and CDR2 YYNGEE. J gave up 8 bases and V 0 bases, and 3 bases lay outside the gene matches. The CDR3 runs to 15 residues. CDR3 sequence reads: CASSVGTSGNDEQFF. CDR3 in DNA: TGTGCCAGCAGCGTAGGGACTAGCGGGAACGATGAGCAGTTCTTC.

This chain joins TRBV5-1 and TRBJ1-3; D may be TRBD1 (5 bases). The germline V and J ends were trimmed by 2 bases and 0 bases, with 12 bases remaining between them. The germline CDR1 and CDR2 sequences are SGHRS and YFSETQ. The CDR3 covers 16 residues. The CDR3 sequence: CASSLGHSLSGNTIYF. In DNA, the CDR3 is TGCGCCAGCAGCTTAGGACACAGCCTCTCTGGAAACACCATATATTTT.

V and J are TRBV29-1 and TRBJ2-7; D call uncertain. Trimming took 3 bases from V and 7 from J, leaving 10 bases between them. This CDR3 contains 11 residues. The germline gives CDR1 SQVTM, CDR2 ANQGSEA. CDR3 sequence (DNA): TGCAGCGTTGAGACTTATGGTGAGCAGTACTTC. Protein: CSVETYGEQYF.

The chain uses TRBV7-6 and TRBJ1-1, with 11 bases aligning to TRBD1. V gave up 5 bases and J gave up 5 bases; unmatched junction bases: 10. Germline CDR1 is SGHVS and CDR2 is FNYEAQ. This CDR3 region has 16 residues. The CDR3 nucleotides read TGTGCCAGCAGCCGCCCTCCGGGACAGGGGGGAACTGAAGCTTTCTTT. It is translated as CASSRPPGQGGTEAFF.

The chain has TRBV28 and TRBJ1-1, with 9 nucleotides matching TRBD1. The junction had 10 bases not matched to a gene; V was cut back by 5 bases and J by 3 bases. CDR3 length equals 16 residues. Germline V gives CDR1 MDHEN, CDR2 SYDVKM. CDR3 DNA: TGTGCCAGCAGTCCAGGACAGGGGCTCCTTCACACTGAAGCTTTCTTT. Translated, it gives CASSPGQGLLHTEAFF.

V and J are TRBV28 and TRBJ1-1; D is ambiguous. The CDR3 contains 14 residues. V gave up 8 bases and J gave up 3 bases, with 16 bases separating them. Germline loops: CDR1 MDHEN, CDR2 SYDVKM. CDR3: CASSDFPGDTEAFF. In DNA, the CDR3 is TGTGCCAGCTCCGATTTCCCCGGAGACACTGAAGCTTTCTTT.

The V and J genes are TRBV7-6 and TRBJ2-1, with 9 bases matching TRBD2. The ends lost 5 bases at V and 3 bases at J; junction bases unmatched: 11. Germline V gene lookup returns CDR1 SGHVS and CDR2 FNYEAQ. The CDR3 runs 17 residues. The CDR3 sequence: CASSPYPTTSGYNEQFF. The CDR3 DNA reads as TGTGCCAGCAGCCCATACCCGACGACTAGCGGCTACAATGAGCAGTTCTTC.

This chain connects TRBV30 to TRBJ2-3, with TRBD1 identical over 7 bases. The CDR3 is made up of 15 amino acids. V lost 0 bases and J lost 2; bases outside the gene matches: 5. Germline V gene data show CDR1 as GTSNPN and CDR2 as SVGIG (reference sequence). CDR3 sequence reads: CAWSVQGVFTDTQYF. The CDR3 region has the DNA TGTGCCTGGAGTGTGCAGGGGGTCTTCACAGATACGCAGTATTTT.

This clone was found a few times. This chain links TRBV5-5 with TRBJ1-1; D call uncertain. Germline assignment: CDR1 SGHKS and CDR2 YYEKEE (reference sequence). The CDR3 spans 17 residues. V was trimmed by 0 bases and J by 0 bases, leaving 15 bases between them. The CDR3 reads CASSLAFGGILNTEAFF. In DNA, the CDR3 is TGTGCCAGCAGCTTGGCTTTCGGCGGAATCCTGAACACTGAAGCTTTCTTT.

This clone appeared once. The germline gene is not matched at one end of the junction; a read error may be the cause. The J gene is TRBJ1-2, the V gene TRBV7-9; 8 bases match TRBD1. This CDR3 contains 14 residues. Looked up from germline, CDR1 is SEHNR and CDR2 is FQNEAQ (reference sequence). CDR3 coding DNA: TGTTCCAGCAGCTTGGGTCAGGGGGCGCATGGCTACACCTTC. As protein: CSSSLGQGAHGYTF.

In this sample, this clone turned up once. The V and J genes are TRBV10-3 and TRBJ2-7, with a possible D match to TRBD2 (5 bases). V was shortened by 3 bases and J by 2 bases, with 11 bases between the two germline ends. In germline, CDR1 is ENHRY, CDR2 SYGVKD. The CDR3 has 14 amino acids. CDR3 in DNA: TGTGCCATCAGTGAAGGCCGGGAACCCTACGAGCAGTACTTC. Translated: CAISEGREPYEQYF.

The chain employs TRBV2 and TRBJ1-4; TRBD1 is a possible D gene (6 bases). The CDR3 sequence is 13 residues long. Trimming pared 11 bases from V and 1 base from J, leaving 11 bases between. CDR1 is SNHLY, CDR2 FYNNEI, per germline. CDR3 region: CAGQRGTNEKLFF. The CDR3, as DNA: TGTGCCGGACAGAGGGGAACTAATGAAAAACTGTTTTTT.

V usage is TRBV7-3 and J usage is TRBJ2-1, with 11 bases that match TRBD2. Germline V CDR1 and CDR2: SGHTA, FQGTGA. With 5 bases clipped from V and 1 base from J, the junction kept 10 bases outside the gene matches. The CDR3 is 18 amino acids. For the CDR3, the DNA is TGTGCCAGCAGCCCCCGGGGTAGCGGGAGGGTTTCCTACAATGAGCAGTTCTTC. Amino acid sequence: CASSPRGSGRVSYNEQFF. Complete variable domain (other parts from reference TRBV7-3 and TRBJ2-1): GAGVSQTPSNKVTEKGKYVELRCDPISGHTALYWYRQSLGQGPEFLIYFQGTGAADDSGLPNDRFFAVRPEGSVSTLKIQRTERGDSAVYLCASSPRGSGRVSYNEQFFGPGTRLTVL.

This sequence joins TRBV27 and TRBJ2-7, with D possibly TRBD1 on 6 matching bases. From germline, CDR1 is MNHEY and CDR2 SMNVEV (reference sequence). The CDR3 spans 18 residues. V lost 3 bases, J lost 3 bases, and 24 bases lay in between. CDR3 amino acids: CASSFVPPWGQKDYEQYF. Written as DNA, the CDR3 is TGTGCCAGCAGTTTTGTCCCCCCTTGGGGGCAGAAGGACTACGAGCAGTACTTC.

In DNA, the CDR3 is TGTGCCAGCAGCTTAGCGGGGAGCTCCTACAATGAGCAGTTCTTC. This gives the protein CASSLAGSSYNEQFF. The J gene is TRBJ2-1, the V gene TRBV11-2; D perhaps matches TRBD2 (5 bases). The ends were cut back, 1 base at V and 0 bases at J, with 7 bases in the middle. There are 15 residues in the CDR3. Per germline, CDR1 SGHAT and CDR2 FQNNGV.